The 28 T cell receptor beta chains below come from one sample, sequenced in a study of T cells in Graves' hyperthyroidism and ophthalmopathy. From RNA transcripts, TCR beta CDR3 regions were amplified. The HTBI set primed first-round TCR CDR3 RT-PCR. TCRdb recomputed calls from the multiplex PCR reads with MiXCR, one row per CDR3 protein. In the table there are approximately 530,000 distinct CDR3 sequences, around 15% of which are singletons. The sequenced sample consisted of blood. The receptor source for this set is a woman younger than 35 with Graves' hyperthyroidism.

This clonotype was counted many times. This sequence joins TRBV7-2 and TRBJ2-7, with TRBD2 identical over 7 bases. This CDR3 region has 16 residues. CDR1 is SGHTA and CDR2 is FQGNSA in the germline V gene. With V trimmed by 5 bases and J by 6 bases, 16 bases remained unmatched. CDR3 coding DNA: TGTGCCAGCAGCACCCTATGGGGAGGGAACCTCGGCGAGCAGTACTTC. The encoded protein is CASSTLWGGNLGEQYF.

The sample holds a few counts of this clonotype. The V and J genes are TRBV6-5 and TRBJ2-1; D unclear. This CDR3 has 14 amino acids. Germline CDR1 is MNHEY and CDR2 is SVGAGI. V was cut by 0 bases and J by 9 bases, with 12 bases left in between. CDR3 nucleotides: TGTGCCAGCAGTTACTCAGGGCGGTCGGGTGAGCAGTTCTTC. This sequence encodes CASSYSGRSGEQFF.

V gene TRBV4-3 combines with J gene TRBJ2-1; D is possibly TRBD2 (6 bases). Trimming stripped 0 bases from V and 6 bases from J, with 9 bases between. The CDR3 sequence is 14 residues long. CDR1 and CDR2 from the germline V gene are LGHNA and YSLEER. The chain's CDR3 is CASSQERRGNEQFF. The CDR3 DNA is TGCGCCAGCAGCCAAGAGAGGAGGGGCAATGAGCAGTTCTTC.

This clonotype was found many times. The V call is TRBV13, the J call TRBJ2-1; 8 bases fit TRBD2. The CDR3 contains 13 residues. CDR1 and CDR2 (germline): PRHDT, FYEKMQ (reference sequence). V gave up 6 bases and J gave up 4 bases; unmatched junction bases: 2. Written as DNA, the CDR3 is TGTGCCAGCAGTCGGGGGGGATACAATGAGCAGTTCTTC. It codes for CASSRGGYNEQFF.

The V and J genes are TRBV3-1 and TRBJ2-5, with 12 bases lining up with TRBD1. The V and J ends lost 1 base and 0 bases, in that order; junction bases with no gene match: 9. In germline, CDR1 is LGHDT, CDR2 YNNKEL (reference sequence). The CDR3 length is 19 residues. The CDR3 protein is CASSQGFFGTGGHQETQYF. The DNA of the CDR3 is TGTGCCAGCAGCCAAGGTTTCTTTGGGACAGGGGGCCACCAAGAGACCCAGTACTTC.

This clonotype was observed a few times. This chain links TRBV4-2 with TRBJ1-6; D unresolved. V dropped 0 bases and J dropped 9 bases, with 6 bases sitting between them. The CDR3 sequence is 13 residues long. Germline assignment: CDR1 LGHNA and CDR2 YNFKEQ. DNA of the CDR3: TGTGCCAGCAGCCAAGAATGGGCTTCACCCCTCCACTTT. It translates to CASSQEWASPLHF.

With respect to this clonotype: A much larger clone differs from this one at a single base, so this may be a read error. The CDR3 does not close with the conserved phenylalanine or tryptophan, likely indicating a read error. The rearrangement uses TRBV5-1 and TRBJ2-3; D gene ambiguous. This CDR3 region has 14 residues. V was pared by 7 bases and J by 2 bases, with 14 bases between. Germline V gene data show CDR1 as SGHRS and CDR2 as YFSETQ. CDR3 loop: CASSRGTHTDTQYL. The CDR3 bases are TGCGCCAGCTCTAGAGGCACACACACAGATACGCAGTATCTT.

This clonotype was seen ten or more times. The gene calls are TRBV29-1 and TRBJ2-3; tentative D call: TRBD2 (5 bases). CDR1 SQVTM and CDR2 ANQGSEA come from the germline V gene. V dropped 5 bases and J dropped 3 bases, with 12 bases sitting between them. This CDR3 is 13 amino acids long. For the CDR3, the DNA is TGCAGCGTTCCGCCGGAGGCGACAGATACGCAGTATTTT. This gives the protein CSVPPEATDTQYF.

This clonotype was seen repeatedly, ten times or more. The rearrangement uses TRBV20-1 and TRBJ2-3; 8 nucleotides match TRBD2. The CDR3 runs to 15 residues. The V gene end was trimmed by 5 bases and the J gene end by 4 bases; junction bases not matched to a gene: 11. CDR1 and CDR2 (germline): DFQATT, SNEGSKA (reference sequence). CDR3: CSAPRQAGVADTQYF. Here the CDR3 DNA reads TGCAGTGCTCCCAGGCAAGCGGGAGTGGCAGATACGCAGTATTTT.

This clonotype has a count of ten or more. V usage is TRBV11-2 and J usage is TRBJ1-3, with no clear D. Germline lookup yields CDR1 SGHAT and CDR2 FQNNGV. This CDR3 is built from 12 residues. V lost 4 bases, J lost 4 bases, and 5 bases lay in between. The CDR3 coding sequence is TGTGCCAGCAGCTCCGCCGGAAACACCATATATTTT. Its translation is CASSSAGNTIYF. The full variable domain, completed using reference TRBV11-2 and TRBJ1-3, is EAGVAQSPRYKIIEKRQSVAFWCNPISGHATLYWYQQILGQGPKLLIQFQNNGVVDDSQLPKDRFSAERLKGVDSTLKIQPAKLEDSAVYLCASSSAGNTIYFGEGSWLTVV.

The genes are TRBV6-1 and TRBJ2-2, with D maybe TRBD1 (5 bases). Looked up from germline, CDR1 is MNHNS and CDR2 is SASEGT. V lost 7 bases and J 5 bases, leaving 23 bases between the germline ends. The CDR3 is 17 amino acids. CDR3 amino acids: CASTRGREAGDTGELFF. CDR3 DNA: TGTGCCAGCACAAGGGGCCGTGAGGCAGGTGATACCGGGGAGCTGTTTTTT.

Ten or more counts support this clonotype. This chain connects TRBV4-2 to TRBJ1-1; D gene uncertain. CDR3 length: 14 residues. V was cut by 6 bases and J by 0 bases, with 11 bases left in between. Per germline, CDR1 LGHNA and CDR2 YNFKEQ. The CDR3 sequence is CASSPHDLNTEAFF. DNA of the CDR3: TGTGCCAGCAGTCCACACGACCTGAACACTGAAGCTTTCTTT.

The rearrangement uses TRBV9 and TRBJ1-1; a weak D match, TRBD1 (5 bases). The ends were cut back, 4 bases at V and 2 bases at J, with 12 bases in the middle. The CDR3 contains 14 residues. Germline V gene lookup returns CDR1 SGDLS and CDR2 YYNGEE. The CDR3 is CASSQSRGNTEAFF. The CDR3 DNA follows: TGTGCCAGCAGCCAGTCGAGGGGCAACACTGAAGCTTTCTTT.

This clonotype turned up a few times. This chain uses TRBV3-1 with TRBJ2-7; TRBD1 or TRBD2 may be the D gene (6 bases each). This CDR3 comprises 14 residues. V lost 4 bases to trimming and J lost 7 bases, with 17 bases between them. Germline CDR1 LGHDT, CDR2 YNNKEL (reference sequence). The CDR3 region has the DNA TGTGCCAGCAGCCCGATACAGGGCCGGGGGGAGCAGTACTTC. This translates into CASSPIQGRGEQYF.

This chain uses TRBV2 with TRBJ1-5, with D hard to call. The V gene lost 8 bases and the J gene lost 4 bases, with 9 bases spanning the gap. The CDR3 spans 12 residues. Germline loops: CDR1 SNHLY, CDR2 FYNNEI. CDR3 in DNA: TGTGCCAGCGCGCCCCCTAATCAGCCCCAGCATTTT. This gives the protein CASAPPNQPQHF.

This clonotype was counted at least ten times. The chain is built from TRBV28 and TRBJ1-5; D unclear. With 5 bases removed from V and 5 bases from J, the gap between germline ends came to 10 bases. Germline CDR1 and CDR2: MDHEN and SYDVKM. CDR3 size: 13 residues. CDR3 in DNA: TGTGCCAGCAGTCTTTCGAAGGATCAGCCCCAGCATTTT. Translation gives CASSLSKDQPQHF.

There are a few counts of this clonotype. The rearrangement uses TRBV28 and TRBJ1-4; D unresolved. Germline V lookup: CDR1 MDHEN, CDR2 SYDVKM. V lost 5 bases and J lost 5, with 21 bases in between. CDR3 length: 17 amino acids. The CDR3 sequence: CASSPNPGGRLNEKLFF. The CDR3 bases are TGTGCCAGCAGTCCTAATCCCGGTGGCAGACTAAATGAAAAACTGTTTTTT.

J is TRBJ2-1 and V is TRBV29-1; 9 bases fit TRBD2. Unmatched junction bases numbered 9, after V lost 7 bases and J lost 5 bases. CDR1 is SQVTM and CDR2 is ANQGSEA in the germline V gene. The CDR3 totals 14 residues. The CDR3 sequence: CSGTPSGANNEQFF. CDR3 nucleotides: TGCAGCGGGACCCCTAGCGGGGCTAACAATGAGCAGTTCTTC.

This clonotype was observed many times. This chain links TRBV10-3 with TRBJ1-3; D is undetermined. The CDR3 is 14 amino acids. V lost 10 bases to trimming and J lost 1 base, with 14 bases between them. Looked up from germline, CDR1 is ENHRY and CDR2 is SYGVKD. The CDR3 DNA is TGTGCCAGTGGCGACGACGGTTCTGGAAACACCATATATTTT. Its translation: CASGDDGSGNTIYF.

This clonotype came up many times. This chain joins TRBV6-1 and TRBJ2-3; D gene unclear. The CDR3 contains 15 residues. Germline V lookup: CDR1 MNHNS, CDR2 SASEGT. The V gene lost 4 bases and the J gene lost 3 bases, with 14 bases spanning the gap. CDR3 DNA: TGTGCCAGCAGTGTCGTTACCTTAGGGACAGATACGCAGTATTTT. It specifies CASSVVTLGTDTQYF.

The V call is TRBV2, the J call TRBJ2-3; 7 bases map to TRBD2. The V gene end was trimmed by 2 bases and the J gene end by 2 bases; junction bases not matched to a gene: 7. The CDR3 consists of 16 residues. Germline V gives CDR1 SNHLY, CDR2 FYNNEI. This CDR3 reads CASSEMGLHSTDTQYF. The CDR3 nucleotides are TGTGCCAGCAGTGAAATGGGACTACATTCCACAGATACGCAGTATTTT.

This clonotype was detected ten times or more. The chain uses TRBV11-1 and TRBJ2-4; perhaps D is TRBD1 or TRBD2 (5 bases each). V shed 8 bases and J shed 2 bases, with 16 bases lying between them. CDR1 and CDR2 (germline): SGHAT, FQDESV (reference sequence). CDR3 length equals 15 residues. The CDR3 bases are TGTGCCAGCTCCGTGGGACCGGCCTCCAAAAACATTCAGTACTTC. This gives the protein CASSVGPASKNIQYF.

The chain links TRBV6-2 or TRBV6-3 to TRBJ2-7, with 10 nucleotides matching TRBD1. The J segment lost 2 bases and the V segment lost 5 bases, leaving 6 bases of the junction unmatched. Germline loops: CDR1 MNHEY, CDR2 SVGEGT. The CDR3 runs to 15 residues. The CDR3, as DNA: TGTGCCAGCAGTAGACAGGGGGCAAATGCCTACGAGCAGTACTTC. It translates to CASSRQGANAYEQYF.

This clonotype was detected only once. Possible read error: a much larger clone is one base away. This sequence joins TRBV7-2 and TRBJ2-1, with a tentative D call TRBD2 (5 bases). The length of the CDR3 is 14 residues. V gave up 2 bases and J gave up 9 bases, with 14 bases separating them. From germline, CDR1 is SGHTA and CDR2 FQGNSA. DNA of the CDR3: TGTGCCAGCAGCTTAAGCCCTTTAGCGTGTGAGCAGTTCTTC. Amino acids: CASSLSPLACEQFF.

V and J are TRBV4-3 and TRBJ1-1, with TRBD1 matching over 7 bases. V was clipped by 1 base and J by 0 bases; unmatched bases: 8. CDR1 and CDR2 (germline): LGHNA, YSLEER. This CDR3 comprises 17 residues. CDR3 protein: CASSQAVDREMNTEAFF. The CDR3 bases are TGCGCCAGCAGCCAAGCAGTAGACAGGGAGATGAACACTGAAGCTTTCTTT.

Many counts were recorded for this clonotype. V is TRBV5-6 and J is TRBJ2-7; no clear D. The CDR3 spans 15 residues. Germline assignment: CDR1 SGHDT and CDR2 YYEEEE. The V end lost 0 bases, the J end lost 2 bases, and 12 bases lay between the germline ends. The CDR3 DNA follows: TGTGCCAGCAGCTTGGGGGCAGGCTTCACCTACGAGCAGTACTTC. Translating it yields CASSLGAGFTYEQYF.

This clonotype was counted ten times or more. The genes are TRBV7-6 and TRBJ2-5; D unresolved. The germline V and J ends were trimmed by 3 bases and 0 bases, with 5 bases remaining between them. The CDR3 is made up of 13 amino acids. CDR1 and CDR2 (germline): SGHVS, FNYEAQ. Written as DNA, the CDR3 is TGTGCCAGCAGCTTTGACAACCAAGAGACCCAGTACTTC. This encodes CASSFDNQETQYF.

This clonotype was seen only a few times. The genes are TRBV12-3 or TRBV12-4 and TRBJ1-6; D possibly corresponds to TRBD1 (5 bases). The length of the CDR3 is 14 residues. V was clipped by 5 bases and J by 6 bases, with 11 bases between them. The CDR3 DNA follows: TGTGCCAGCAGTACAAGGGGCAGTAATTCACCCCTCCACTTT. This gives the protein CASSTRGSNSPLHF.